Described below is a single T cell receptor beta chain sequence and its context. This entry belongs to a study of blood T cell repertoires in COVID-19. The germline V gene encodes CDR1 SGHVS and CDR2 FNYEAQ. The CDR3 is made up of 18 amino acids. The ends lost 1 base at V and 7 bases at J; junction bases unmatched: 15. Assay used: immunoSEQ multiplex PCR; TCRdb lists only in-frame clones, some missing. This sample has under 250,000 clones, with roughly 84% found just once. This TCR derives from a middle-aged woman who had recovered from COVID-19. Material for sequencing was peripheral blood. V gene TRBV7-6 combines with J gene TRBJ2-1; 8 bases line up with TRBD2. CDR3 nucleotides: TGTGCCAGCAGCTTAGTTTGGGTGCGGCGGGGGGCAACAAATGAGCAGTTCTTC. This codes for CASSLVWVRRGATNEQFF.